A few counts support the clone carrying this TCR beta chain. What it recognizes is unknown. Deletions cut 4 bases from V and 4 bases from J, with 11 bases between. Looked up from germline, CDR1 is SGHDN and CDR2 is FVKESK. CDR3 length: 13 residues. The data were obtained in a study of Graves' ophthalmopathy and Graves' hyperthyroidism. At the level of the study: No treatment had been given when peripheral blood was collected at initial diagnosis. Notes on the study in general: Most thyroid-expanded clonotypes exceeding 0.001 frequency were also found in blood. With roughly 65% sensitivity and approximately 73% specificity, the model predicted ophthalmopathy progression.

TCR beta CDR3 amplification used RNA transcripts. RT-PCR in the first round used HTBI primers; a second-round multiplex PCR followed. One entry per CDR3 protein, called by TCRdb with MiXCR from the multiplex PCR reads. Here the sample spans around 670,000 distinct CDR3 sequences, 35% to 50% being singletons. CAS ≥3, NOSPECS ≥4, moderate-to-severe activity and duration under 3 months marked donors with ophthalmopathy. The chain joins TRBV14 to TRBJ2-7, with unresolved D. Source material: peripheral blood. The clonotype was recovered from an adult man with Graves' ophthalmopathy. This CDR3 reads CASSPTVRYEQYF. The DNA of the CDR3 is TGTGCCAGCAGCCCGACGGTCCGATACGAGCAGTACTTC.